The TCR beta chain under discussion was sequenced for a study of blood T cell repertoires in COVID-19. Germline CDR1 SGHNT, CDR2 YENEEA. The CDR3 consists of 15 residues. The V segment lost 4 bases and the J segment 2 bases; nucleotides outside the gene matches: 7. TCRdb's copy holds only in-frame clones and misses some; the assay was immunoSEQ multiplex PCR. The sample yields roughly 220,000 clones, over 80% seen once. Participants were aged about 18 to 100 years, lived in under 25 US areas, and enrolled virtually. This chain uses TRBV11-3 with TRBJ1-2; TRBD1 aligns across 7 bases. The TCR originated in a woman between 40 and 55 years old who had recovered from COVID-19. Sequencing used PBMCs or T cells enriched from blood (not recorded which). In nucleotides, the CDR3 is TGTGCCAGCAGCTCCCGACAGGGCGGAAACTATGGCTACACCTTC. It specifies CASSSRQGGNYGYTF.